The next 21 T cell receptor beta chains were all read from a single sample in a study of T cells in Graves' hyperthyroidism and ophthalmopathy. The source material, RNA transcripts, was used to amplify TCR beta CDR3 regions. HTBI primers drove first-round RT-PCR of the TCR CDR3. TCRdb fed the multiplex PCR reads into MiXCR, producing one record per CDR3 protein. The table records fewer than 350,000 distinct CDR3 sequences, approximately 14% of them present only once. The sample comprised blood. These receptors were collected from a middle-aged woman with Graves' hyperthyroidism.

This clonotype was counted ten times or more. The CDR3 reads CASSPLAGDQPQHF. CDR3 nucleotide sequence: TGTGCCAGCAGCCCTCTAGCAGGGGACCAGCCCCAGCATTTT. This sequence joins TRBV27 and TRBJ1-5, with D possibly TRBD1 on 6 matching bases. The CDR3 has 14 residues. The V end was cut by 6 bases, the J end by 7 bases, with 16 bases between. Looked up from germline, CDR1 is MNHEY and CDR2 is SMNVEV (reference sequence).

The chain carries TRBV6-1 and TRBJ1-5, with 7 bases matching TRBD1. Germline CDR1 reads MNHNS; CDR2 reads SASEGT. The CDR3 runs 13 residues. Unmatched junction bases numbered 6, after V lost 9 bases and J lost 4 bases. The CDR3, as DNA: TGTGCCAGTCGGCAGGGGGAGAATCAGCCCCAGCATTTT. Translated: CASRQGENQPQHF.

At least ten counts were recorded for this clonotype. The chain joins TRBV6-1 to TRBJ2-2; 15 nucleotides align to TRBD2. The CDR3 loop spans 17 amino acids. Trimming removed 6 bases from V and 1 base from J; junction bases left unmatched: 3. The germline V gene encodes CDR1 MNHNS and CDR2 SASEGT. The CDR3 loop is CASRGLAGGLNTGELFF. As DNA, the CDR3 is TGTGCCAGCAGGGGACTAGCGGGAGGCTTGAACACCGGGGAGCTGTTTTTT.

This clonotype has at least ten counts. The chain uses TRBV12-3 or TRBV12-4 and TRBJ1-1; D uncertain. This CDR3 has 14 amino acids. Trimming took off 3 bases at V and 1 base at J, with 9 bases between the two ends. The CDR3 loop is CASSFSRPNTEAFF. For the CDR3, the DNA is TGTGCCAGCAGTTTCTCCAGGCCGAACACTGAAGCTTTCTTT.

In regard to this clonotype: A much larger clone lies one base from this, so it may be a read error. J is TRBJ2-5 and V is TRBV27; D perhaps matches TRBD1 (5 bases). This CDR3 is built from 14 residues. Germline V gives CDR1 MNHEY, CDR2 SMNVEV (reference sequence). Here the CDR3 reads CARSWGPNRETQYF. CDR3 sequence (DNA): TGTGCCCGCAGTTGGGGCCCAAACCGAGAGACCCAGTACTTC.

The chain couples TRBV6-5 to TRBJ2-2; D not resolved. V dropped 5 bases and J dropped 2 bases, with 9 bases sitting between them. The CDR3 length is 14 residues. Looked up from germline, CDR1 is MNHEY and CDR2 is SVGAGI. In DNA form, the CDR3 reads TGTGCCAGCAGTGGCTTCTCCAACACCGGGGAGCTGTTTTTT. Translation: CASSGFSNTGELFF.

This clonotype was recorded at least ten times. The CDR3, as DNA: TGTGCCAGCAGTTTAACTAGCGGGAGGCATGAGCAGTTCTTC. Encoded protein: CASSLTSGRHEQFF. The chain recombines TRBV28 with TRBJ2-1, with 12 bases identical to TRBD2. V was pared by 2 bases and J by 8 bases, with 1 base of the junction left unmatched. Germline assignment: CDR1 MDHEN and CDR2 SYDVKM. The CDR3 is 14 amino acids.

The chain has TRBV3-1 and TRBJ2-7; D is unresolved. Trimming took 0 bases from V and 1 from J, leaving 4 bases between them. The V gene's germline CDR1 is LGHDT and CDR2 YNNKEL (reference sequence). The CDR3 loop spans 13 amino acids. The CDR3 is CASSQDLSYEQYF. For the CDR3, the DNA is TGTGCCAGCAGCCAAGATCTATCCTACGAGCAGTACTTC.

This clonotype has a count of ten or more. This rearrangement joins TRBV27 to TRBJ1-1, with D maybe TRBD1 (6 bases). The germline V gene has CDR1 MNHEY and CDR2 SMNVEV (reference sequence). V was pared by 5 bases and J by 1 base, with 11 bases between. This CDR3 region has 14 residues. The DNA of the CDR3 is TGTGCCAGCAGTCCGAAAGGGGGGAACACTGAAGCTTTCTTT. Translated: CASSPKGGNTEAFF.

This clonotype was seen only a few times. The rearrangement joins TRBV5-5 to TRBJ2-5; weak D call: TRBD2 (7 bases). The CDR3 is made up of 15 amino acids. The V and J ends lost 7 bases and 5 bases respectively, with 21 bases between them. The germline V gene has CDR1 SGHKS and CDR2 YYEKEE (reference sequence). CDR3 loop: CASLLGGRTLETQYF. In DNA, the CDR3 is TGTGCCAGCCTCCTGGGGGGGCGTACTCTGGAGACCCAGTACTTC.

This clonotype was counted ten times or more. In nucleotides, the CDR3 is TGTGCCAGCAGTCCCCGTTTAGGGGCCTACGAGCAGTACTTC. As protein: CASSPRLGAYEQYF. The rearrangement joins TRBV27 to TRBJ2-7; possibly TRBD1 for D (5 bases). The germline V gene has CDR1 MNHEY and CDR2 SMNVEV (reference sequence). The CDR3 has 14 residues. Trimming took off 5 bases at V and 2 bases at J, with 13 bases between the two ends.

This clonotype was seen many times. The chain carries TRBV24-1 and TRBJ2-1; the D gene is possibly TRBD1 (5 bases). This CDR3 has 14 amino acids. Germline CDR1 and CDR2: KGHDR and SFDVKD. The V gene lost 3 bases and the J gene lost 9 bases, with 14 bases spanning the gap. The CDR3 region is CATSDGRARVEQFF. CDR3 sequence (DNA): TGTGCCACCAGTGATGGCAGGGCGCGTGTTGAGCAGTTCTTC.

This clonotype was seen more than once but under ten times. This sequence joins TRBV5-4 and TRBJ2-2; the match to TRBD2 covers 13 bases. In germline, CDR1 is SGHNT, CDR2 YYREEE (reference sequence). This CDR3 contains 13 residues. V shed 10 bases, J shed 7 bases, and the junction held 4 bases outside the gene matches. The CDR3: CAARTSGSGELFF. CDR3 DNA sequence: TGTGCCGCTAGGACTAGCGGGAGCGGGGAGCTGTTTTTT.

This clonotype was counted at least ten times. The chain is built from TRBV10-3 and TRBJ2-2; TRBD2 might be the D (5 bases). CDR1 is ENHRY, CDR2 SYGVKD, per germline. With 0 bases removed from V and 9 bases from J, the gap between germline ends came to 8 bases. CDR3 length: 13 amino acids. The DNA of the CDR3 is TGTGCCATCAGTGAGTCGAGGGAGCGGGAGCTGTTTTTT. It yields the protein CAISESRERELFF.

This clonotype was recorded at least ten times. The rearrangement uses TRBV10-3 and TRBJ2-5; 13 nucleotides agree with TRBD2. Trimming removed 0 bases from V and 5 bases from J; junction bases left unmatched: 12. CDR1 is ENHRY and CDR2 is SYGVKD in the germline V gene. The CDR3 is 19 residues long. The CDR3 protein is CAISESELAGGPNGETQYF. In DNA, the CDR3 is TGTGCCATCAGTGAGTCGGAACTAGCGGGAGGGCCGAACGGCGAGACCCAGTACTTC.

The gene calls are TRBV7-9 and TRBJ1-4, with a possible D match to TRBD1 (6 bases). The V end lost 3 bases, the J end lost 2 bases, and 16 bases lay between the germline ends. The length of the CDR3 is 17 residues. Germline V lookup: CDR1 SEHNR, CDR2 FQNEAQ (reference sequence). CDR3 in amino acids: CASSFWGASQTNEKLFF. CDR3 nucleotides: TGTGCCAGCAGCTTTTGGGGGGCAAGTCAGACTAATGAAAAACTGTTTTTT.

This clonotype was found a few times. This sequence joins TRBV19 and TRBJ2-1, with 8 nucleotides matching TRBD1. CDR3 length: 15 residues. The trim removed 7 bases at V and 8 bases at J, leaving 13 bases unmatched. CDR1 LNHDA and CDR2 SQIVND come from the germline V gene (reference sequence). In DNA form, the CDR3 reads TGTGCCAGTATCGATACGGGTACGACAGGGGATGAGCAGTTCTTC. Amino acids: CASIDTGTTGDEQFF.

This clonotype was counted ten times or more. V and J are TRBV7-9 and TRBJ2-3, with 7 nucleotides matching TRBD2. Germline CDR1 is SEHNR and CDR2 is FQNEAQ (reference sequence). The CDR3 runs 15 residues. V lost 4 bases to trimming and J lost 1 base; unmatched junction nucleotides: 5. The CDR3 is CASSSLRGGTDTQYF. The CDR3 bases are TGTGCCAGCAGCTCGCTTCGGGGGGGCACAGATACGCAGTATTTT. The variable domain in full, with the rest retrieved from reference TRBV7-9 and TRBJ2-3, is DTGVSQNPRHKITKRGQNVTFRCDPISEHNRLYWYRQTLGQGPEFLTYFQNEAQLEKSRLLSDRFSAERPKGSFSTLEIQRTEQGDSAMYLCASSSLRGGTDTQYFGPGTRLTVL.

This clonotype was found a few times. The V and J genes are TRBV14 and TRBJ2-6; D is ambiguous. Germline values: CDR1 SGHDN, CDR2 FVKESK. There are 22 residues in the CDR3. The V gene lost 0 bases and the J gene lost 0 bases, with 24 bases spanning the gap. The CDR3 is CASSQDGLWPGSWGSGANVLTF. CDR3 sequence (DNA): TGTGCCAGCAGCCAAGATGGGCTATGGCCGGGCTCCTGGGGCTCTGGGGCCAACGTCCTGACTTTC.

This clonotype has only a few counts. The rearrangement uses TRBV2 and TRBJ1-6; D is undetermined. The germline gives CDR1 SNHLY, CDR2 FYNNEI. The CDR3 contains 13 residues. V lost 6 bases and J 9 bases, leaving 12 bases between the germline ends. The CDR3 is CASSSKDFSPLHF. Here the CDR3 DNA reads TGTGCCAGCAGCTCCAAGGACTTTTCACCCCTCCACTTT.

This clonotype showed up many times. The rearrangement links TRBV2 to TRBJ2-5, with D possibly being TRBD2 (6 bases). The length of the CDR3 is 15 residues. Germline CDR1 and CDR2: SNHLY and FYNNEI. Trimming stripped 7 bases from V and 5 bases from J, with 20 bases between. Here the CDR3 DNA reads TGTGCCAGCACCGGCGGAGGGGCCGCGGGGGAGACCCAGTACTTC. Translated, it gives CASTGGGAAGETQYF.